The 8 T cell receptor beta chains in this list originate from one sample, sequenced in a study of blood T cell repertoires in COVID-19. Sequenced by immunoSEQ multiplex PCR; TCRdb stores in-frame clones only, minus some. The repertoire holds about 120,000 clones, about 74% seen once, with approximately 8% in the top ten. Sequencing input: peripheral blood. All receptors come from a human donor in a cohort sampled during active COVID-19.

The chain employs TRBV7-2 and TRBJ2-3; 11 bases align to TRBD2. This CDR3 is 16 amino acids long. With V trimmed by 3 bases and J by 4 bases, 6 bases remained unmatched. Germline-derived CDR1 and CDR2 are SGHTA and FQGNSA. The CDR3 region is CASSFRLAGGADTQYF. The DNA of the CDR3 is TGTGCCAGCAGCTTTCGCCTAGCGGGGGGAGCAGATACGCAGTATTTT.

The chain has TRBV9 and TRBJ2-3; the D gene is possibly TRBD1 (5 bases). From germline, CDR1 is SGDLS and CDR2 YYNGEE. The CDR3 is 13 residues long. V lost 4 bases and J lost 6, with 12 bases in between. This CDR3 is CASSSLRGDTQYF. For the CDR3, the DNA is TGTGCCAGCAGCTCCTTAAGGGGCGATACGCAGTATTTT.

In this sample, this clone turned up a few times. The V call is TRBV13, the J call TRBJ2-7; no firm D call. V lost 5 bases to trimming and J lost 0 bases, with 11 bases between them. Germline V gene data show CDR1 as PRHDT and CDR2 as FYEKMQ (reference sequence). The CDR3 extends over 14 amino acids. This CDR3 reads CASSGHRISYEQYF. The CDR3 nucleotides read TGTGCCAGCAGCGGCCACCGAATCTCCTACGAGCAGTACTTC.

J is TRBJ1-6 and V is TRBV19, with 9 bases lining up with TRBD1. Trimming cost V 6 bases and J 7 bases; bases outside gene matches: 7. The CDR3 is made up of 15 amino acids. CDR1 and CDR2 (germline): LNHDA, SQIVND (reference sequence). The CDR3 loop is CASSPRDRDNSPLHF. CDR3 DNA sequence: TGTGCCAGTAGCCCCCGGGACAGGGACAATTCACCCCTCCACTTT.

The chain couples TRBV16 to TRBJ2-7, with D possibly TRBD2 on 6 matching bases. The V gene's germline CDR1 is KGHSY and CDR2 FQNENV. The germline V and J ends were trimmed by 2 bases and 0 bases, with 8 bases remaining between them. There are 14 residues in the CDR3. CDR3 loop: CASSQGGSSYEQYF. CDR3 bases: TGTGCCAGCAGCCAAGGAGGGAGCTCCTACGAGCAGTACTTC.

The chain recombines TRBV5-8 with TRBJ1-5; no reliable D call. CDR3 length: 13 residues. The germline V gene encodes CDR1 SGHTS and CDR2 YDEGEE. Trimming took off 2 bases at V and 2 bases at J, with 5 bases between the two ends. This CDR3 reads CASSFSGNQPQHF. The CDR3, as DNA: TGTGCCAGCAGCTTCTCCGGCAATCAGCCCCAGCATTTT.

V is TRBV5-4 and J is TRBJ2-5; unclear D gene. Trimming took 3 bases from V and 3 from J, leaving 12 bases between them. The CDR3 runs 14 residues. Looked up from germline, CDR1 is SGHNT and CDR2 is YYREEE (reference sequence). CDR3 region: CASSSGTVKETQYF. The CDR3 region has the DNA TGTGCCAGCAGCTCAGGCACAGTAAAAGAGACCCAGTACTTC.

The chain recombines TRBV28 with TRBJ2-7; 8 bases fit TRBD1. Germline V gene data show CDR1 as MDHEN and CDR2 as SYDVKM. V shed 5 bases and J 6 bases; nucleotides not matched to a gene: 9. This CDR3 is 14 amino acids long. The CDR3 reads CASSPRQGAVEQYF. CDR3 sequence (DNA): TGTGCCAGCAGTCCCCGTCAGGGGGCGGTCGAGCAGTACTTC. Looking up the rest from reference TRBV28 and TRBJ2-7 gives the full variable domain: DVKVTQSSRYLVKRTGEKVFLECVQDMDHENMFWYRQDPGLGLRLIYFSYDVKMKEKGDIPEGYSVSREKKERFSLILESASTNQTSMYLCASSPRQGAVEQYFGPGTRLTVT.